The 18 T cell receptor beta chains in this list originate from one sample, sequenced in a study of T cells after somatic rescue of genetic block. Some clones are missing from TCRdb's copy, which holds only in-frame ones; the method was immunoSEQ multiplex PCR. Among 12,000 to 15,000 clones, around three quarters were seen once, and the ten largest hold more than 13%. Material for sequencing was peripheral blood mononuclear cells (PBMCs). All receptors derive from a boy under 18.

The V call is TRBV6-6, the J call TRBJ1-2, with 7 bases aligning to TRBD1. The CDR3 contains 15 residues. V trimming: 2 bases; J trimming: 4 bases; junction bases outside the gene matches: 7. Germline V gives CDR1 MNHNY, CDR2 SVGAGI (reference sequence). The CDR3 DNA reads TGTGCCAGCAGTTACAATCGGGACAGCATCTATGGCTACACCTTC. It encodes CASSYNRDSIYGYTF.

DNA of the CDR3: TGTGCCAGCTCACATAGGACCCTTAATGAAAAACTGTTTTTT. It translates to CASSHRTLNEKLFF. The genes are TRBV18 and TRBJ1-4; no reliable D call. CDR1 and CDR2 from the germline V gene are KGHSH and LQKENI. Trimming cost V 4 bases and J 4 bases, with 10 bases left between them. The CDR3 is 14 amino acids.

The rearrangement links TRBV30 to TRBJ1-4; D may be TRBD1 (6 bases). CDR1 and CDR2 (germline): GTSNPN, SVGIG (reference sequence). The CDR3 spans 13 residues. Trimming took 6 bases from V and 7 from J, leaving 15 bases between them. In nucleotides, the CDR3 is TGTGCCTGCCCCGACAGGTATCCTGAAAAACTGTTTTTT. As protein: CACPDRYPEKLFF.

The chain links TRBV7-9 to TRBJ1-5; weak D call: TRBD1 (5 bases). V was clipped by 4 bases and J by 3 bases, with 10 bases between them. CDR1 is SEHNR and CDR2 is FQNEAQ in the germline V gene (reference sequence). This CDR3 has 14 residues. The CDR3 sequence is CASSSRETNQPQHF. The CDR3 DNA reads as TGTGCCAGCAGCTCCAGGGAGACCAATCAGCCCCAGCATTTT.

The CDR3, as DNA: TGTGCCAGCTCACCCCCCTCGGGCGTGGGGACAGATACGCAGTATTTT. Residues: CASSPPSGVGTDTQYF. V usage is TRBV18 and J usage is TRBJ2-3; D not certain. The CDR3 sequence is 16 residues long. Trimming shortened V by 3 bases and J by 3 bases, and 16 bases separated the two germline ends. Germline assignment: CDR1 KGHSH and CDR2 LQKENI.

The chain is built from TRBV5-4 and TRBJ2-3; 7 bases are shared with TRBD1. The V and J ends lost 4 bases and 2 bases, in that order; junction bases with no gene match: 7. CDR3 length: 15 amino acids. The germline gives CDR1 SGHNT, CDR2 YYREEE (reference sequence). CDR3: CASSTGQTITDTQYF. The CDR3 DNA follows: TGTGCCAGCAGCACGGGACAGACTATCACAGATACGCAGTATTTT.

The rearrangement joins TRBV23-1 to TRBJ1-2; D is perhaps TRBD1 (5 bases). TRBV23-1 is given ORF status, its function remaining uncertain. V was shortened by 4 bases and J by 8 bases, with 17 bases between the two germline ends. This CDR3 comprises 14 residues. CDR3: CASSRPRQGWGYTF. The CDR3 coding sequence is TGCGCCAGCAGTCGCCCCCGGCAGGGCTGGGGCTACACCTTC.

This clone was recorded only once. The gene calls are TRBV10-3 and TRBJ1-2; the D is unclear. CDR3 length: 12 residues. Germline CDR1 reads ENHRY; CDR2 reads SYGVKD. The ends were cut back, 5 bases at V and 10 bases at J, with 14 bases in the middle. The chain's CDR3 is CAISRADQSYTF. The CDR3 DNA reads TGTGCCATCAGTAGGGCCGATCAGTCCTACACCTTC.

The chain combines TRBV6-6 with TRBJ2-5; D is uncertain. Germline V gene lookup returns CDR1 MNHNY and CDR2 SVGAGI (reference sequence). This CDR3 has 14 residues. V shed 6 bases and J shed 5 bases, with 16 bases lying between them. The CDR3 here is CASSPPRWRETQYF. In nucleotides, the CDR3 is TGTGCCAGCAGCCCCCCCAGGTGGCGGGAGACCCAGTACTTC.

The CDR3 coding sequence is TGTGCCAGCAGGGGGGACGCCTACGAGCAGTACTTC. Translated: CASRGDAYEQYF. The V call is TRBV2, the J call TRBJ2-7; the D call may be TRBD1 or TRBD2 (5 bases each). V shed 6 bases and J shed 2 bases, with 8 bases lying between them. Germline loops: CDR1 SNHLY, CDR2 FYNNEI. This CDR3 has 12 residues.

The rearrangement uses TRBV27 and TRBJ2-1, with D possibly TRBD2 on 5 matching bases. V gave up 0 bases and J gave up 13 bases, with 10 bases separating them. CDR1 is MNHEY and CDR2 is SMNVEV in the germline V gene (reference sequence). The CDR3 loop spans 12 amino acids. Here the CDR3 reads CASSLSSGLQFF. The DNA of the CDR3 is TGTGCCAGCAGTTTATCCAGCGGACTCCAGTTCTTC.

Written as DNA, the CDR3 is TGTGCCAGCAGTTTTATCGGGACAGGGGGCTACGAGCAGTACTTC. It is translated as CASSFIGTGGYEQYF. The rearrangement links TRBV28 to TRBJ2-7, with 11 bases aligning to TRBD1. The CDR3 extends over 15 amino acids. With V trimmed by 3 bases and J by 3 bases, 4 bases remained unmatched. Germline assignment: CDR1 MDHEN and CDR2 SYDVKM.

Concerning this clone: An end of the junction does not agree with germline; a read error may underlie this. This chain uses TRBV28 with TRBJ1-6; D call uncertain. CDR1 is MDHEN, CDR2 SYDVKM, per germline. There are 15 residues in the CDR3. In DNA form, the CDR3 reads TGTGCCAGCAGTTCTCCGGGATCCTCTAATTCACCCCTCCACTTT. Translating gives CASSSPGSSNSPLHF.

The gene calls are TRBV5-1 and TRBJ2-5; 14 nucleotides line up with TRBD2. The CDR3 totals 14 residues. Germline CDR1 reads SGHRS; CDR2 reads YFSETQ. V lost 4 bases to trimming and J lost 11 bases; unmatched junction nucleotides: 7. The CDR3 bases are TGCGCCAGCAGCCCGGGACTAGCGGGGGCTGAGCAGTACTTC. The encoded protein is CASSPGLAGAEQYF.

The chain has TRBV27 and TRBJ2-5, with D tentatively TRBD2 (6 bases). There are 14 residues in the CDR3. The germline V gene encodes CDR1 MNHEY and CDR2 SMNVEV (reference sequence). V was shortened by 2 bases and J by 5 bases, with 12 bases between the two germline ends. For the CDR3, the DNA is TGTGCCAGCAGTTTACATGACCGGGGGGAGACCCAGTACTTC. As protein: CASSLHDRGETQYF.

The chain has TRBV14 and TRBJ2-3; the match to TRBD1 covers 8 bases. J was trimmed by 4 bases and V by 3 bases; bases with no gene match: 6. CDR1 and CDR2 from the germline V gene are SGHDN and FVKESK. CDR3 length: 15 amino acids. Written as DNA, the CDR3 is TGTGCCAGCAGCCATGGGACAGGACCCGCAGATACGCAGTATTTT. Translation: CASSHGTGPADTQYF. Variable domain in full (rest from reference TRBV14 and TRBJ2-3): EAGVTQFPSHSVIEKGQTVTLRCDPISGHDNLYWYRRVMGKEIKFLLHFVKESKQDESGMPNNRFLAERTGGTYSTLKVQPAELEDSGVYFCASSHGTGPADTQYFGPGTRLTVL.

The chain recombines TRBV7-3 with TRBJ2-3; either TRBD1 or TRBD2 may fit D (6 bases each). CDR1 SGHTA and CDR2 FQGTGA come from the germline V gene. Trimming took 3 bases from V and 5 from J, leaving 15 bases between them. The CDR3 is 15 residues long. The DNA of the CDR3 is TGTGCCAGCAGCTTGGGAACAGGGAGGATAGATACGCAGTATTTT. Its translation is CASSLGTGRIDTQYF.

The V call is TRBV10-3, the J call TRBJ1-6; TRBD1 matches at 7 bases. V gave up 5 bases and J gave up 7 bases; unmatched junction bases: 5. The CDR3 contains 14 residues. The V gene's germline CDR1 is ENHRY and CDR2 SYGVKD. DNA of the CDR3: TGTGCCATCAGTCCCACAGGGGCGAATTCACCCCTCCACTTT. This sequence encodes CAISPTGANSPLHF.